This T cell receptor (beta chain) was observed in a study of technical replicates of blood from a few donors. TCRdb's copy holds only in-frame clones and misses some; the assay was immunoSEQ multiplex PCR. The table has more than 65,000 clones, under 98% seen once. This CDR3 has 15 amino acids. With 2 bases removed from V and 7 bases from J, the gap between germline ends came to 14 bases. Germline CDR1 reads LGHNA; CDR2 reads YNFKEQ. This receptor was taken from a human donor in good health. The V gene is TRBV4-2, the J gene TRBJ1-4, with D possibly being TRBD1 (6 bases). Sample: T cells isolated from PBMCs. Here the CDR3 reads CASSQSEQGREKLFF. Here the CDR3 DNA reads TGTGCCAGCAGCCAAAGCGAACAGGGCCGTGAAAAACTGTTTTTT.